This TCR beta chain was profiled in a study of high-grade serous ovarian cancer treatment subgroups. Study findings and constraints: Spatial context was lost because tumors were sequenced in bulk. Higher neoantigen levels went with greater TCR clonal relatedness.

The germline V gene encodes CDR1 SGDLS and CDR2 YYNGEE. The CDR3 is 16 amino acids. Losses at the gene ends were 0 bases for V and 6 bases for J; bases not matched to a gene: 2. Tumor samples were taken before definitive surgery or chemotherapy. Turning to this clone: Its target is unknown.

Method: immunoSEQ multiplex PCR; TCRdb's copy keeps in-frame clones and lacks some. The sample shows about 36,000 clones, roughly 83% of them seen only once. The sequenced sample consisted of tumor tissue. This clonotype originated in a human donor with high-grade serous ovarian cancer. The J gene is TRBJ2-2, the V gene TRBV9; 13 bases align to TRBD2. CDR3 loop: CASSVVGLAGAGELFF. CDR3 nucleotides: TGTGCCAGCAGCGTAGTTGGACTAGCGGGAGCCGGGGAGCTGTTTTTT.